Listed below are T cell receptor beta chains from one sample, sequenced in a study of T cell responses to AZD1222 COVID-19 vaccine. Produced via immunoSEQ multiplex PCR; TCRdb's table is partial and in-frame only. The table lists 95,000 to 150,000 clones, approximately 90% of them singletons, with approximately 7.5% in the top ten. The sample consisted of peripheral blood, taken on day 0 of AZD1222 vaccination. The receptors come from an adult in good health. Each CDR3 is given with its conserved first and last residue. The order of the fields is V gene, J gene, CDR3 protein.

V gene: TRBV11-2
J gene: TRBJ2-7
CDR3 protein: CASRRPGSRSGEQYF

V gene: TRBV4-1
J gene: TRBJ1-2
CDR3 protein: CASSQPRDRDYGYTF

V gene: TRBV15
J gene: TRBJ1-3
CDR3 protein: CATSRVTSGNTIYF

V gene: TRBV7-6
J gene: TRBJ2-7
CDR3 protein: CASSRTGSSSYEQYF

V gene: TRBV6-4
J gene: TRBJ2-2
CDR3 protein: CASMGQLTGELFF

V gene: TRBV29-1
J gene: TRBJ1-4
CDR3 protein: CSVGEGISNEKLFF

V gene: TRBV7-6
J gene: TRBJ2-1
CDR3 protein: CASSLQGYRYNEQFF

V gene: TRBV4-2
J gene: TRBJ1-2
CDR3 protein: CASRFLGGSSTNYGYTF

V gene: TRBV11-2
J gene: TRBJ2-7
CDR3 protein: CASSLGGGLSYYEQYF

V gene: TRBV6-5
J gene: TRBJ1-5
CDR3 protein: CASSSQGNQPQHF

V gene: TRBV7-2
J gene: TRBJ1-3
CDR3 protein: CASSQGGAGNTIYF

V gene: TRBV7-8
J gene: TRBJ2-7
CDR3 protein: CASSFARRLAGYEQYF

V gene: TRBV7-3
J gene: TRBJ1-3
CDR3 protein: CASSLMMSGDGNTIYF

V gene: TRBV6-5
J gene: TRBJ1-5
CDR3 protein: CASSPTGDGNQPQHF

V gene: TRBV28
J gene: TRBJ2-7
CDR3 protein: CASRTGAGGYEQYF

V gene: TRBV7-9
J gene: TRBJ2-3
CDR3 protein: CASTSEGVAITDTQYF

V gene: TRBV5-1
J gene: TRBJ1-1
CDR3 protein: CASSLRDREGATEAFF

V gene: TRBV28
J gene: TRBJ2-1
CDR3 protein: CASVQSSYNEQFF

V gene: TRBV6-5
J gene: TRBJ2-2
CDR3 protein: CASIPGTFTGELFF

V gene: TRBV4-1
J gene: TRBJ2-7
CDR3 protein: CASSEEVGDYEQYF

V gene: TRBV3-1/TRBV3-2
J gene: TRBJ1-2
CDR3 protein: CASSQENRNYGYTF

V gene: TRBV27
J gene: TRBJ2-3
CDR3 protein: CASSFLASDTQYF

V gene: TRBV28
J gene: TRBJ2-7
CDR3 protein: CASSHDSDSFPGFYYEQYF

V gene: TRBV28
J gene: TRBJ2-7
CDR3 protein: CASSWDTYEQYF

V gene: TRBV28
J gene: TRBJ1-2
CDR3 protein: CASSLYGGGRGPSYGYTF

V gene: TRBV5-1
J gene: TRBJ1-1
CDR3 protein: CASSPGFLDTEAFF

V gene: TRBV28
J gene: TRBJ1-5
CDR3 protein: CATGTGLNQPQHF

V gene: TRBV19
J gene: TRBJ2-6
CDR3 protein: CASRDRGRSGANVLTF

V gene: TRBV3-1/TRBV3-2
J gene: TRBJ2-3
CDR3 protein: CASSQGGSIVFSTDTQYF

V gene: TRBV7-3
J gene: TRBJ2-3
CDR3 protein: CASSPGTGGPDTQYF

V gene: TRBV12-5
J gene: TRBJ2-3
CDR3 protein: CASGLVLGTLGDTQYF

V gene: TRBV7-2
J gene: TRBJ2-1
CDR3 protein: CASSSDRSYNEQFF

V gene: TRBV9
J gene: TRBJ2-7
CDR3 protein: CASSVFAGPSYEQYF

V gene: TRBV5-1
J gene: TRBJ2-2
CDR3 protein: CASSFSPGELFF

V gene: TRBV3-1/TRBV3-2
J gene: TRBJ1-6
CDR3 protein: CASSPRLPWGSSYNSPLHF

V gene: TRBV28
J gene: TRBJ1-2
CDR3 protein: CASIPGGYGNYGYTF

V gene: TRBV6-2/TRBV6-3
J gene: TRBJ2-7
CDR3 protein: CASSYAGGRVEQYF

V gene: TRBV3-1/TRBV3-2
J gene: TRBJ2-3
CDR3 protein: CASSPGLAGGDTQYF

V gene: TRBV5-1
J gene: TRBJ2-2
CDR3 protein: CASSLAGETGELFF

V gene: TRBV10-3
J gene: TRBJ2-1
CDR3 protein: CAISLTGRSEQFF

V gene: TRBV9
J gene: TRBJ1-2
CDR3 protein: CASSPGEGAKTYGYTF

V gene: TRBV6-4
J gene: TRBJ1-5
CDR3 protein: CASSEQGGNQPQHF

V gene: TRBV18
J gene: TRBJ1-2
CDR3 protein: CASSRDRGLAYGYTF

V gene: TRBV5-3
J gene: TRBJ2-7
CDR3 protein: CANGGGPLYEQYF

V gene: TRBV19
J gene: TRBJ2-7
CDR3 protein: CASTQVTGINNEQYF

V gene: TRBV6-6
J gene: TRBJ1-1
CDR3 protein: CASSPTTGRTNTEAFF

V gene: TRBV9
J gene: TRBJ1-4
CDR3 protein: CASSVALGMDEKLFF

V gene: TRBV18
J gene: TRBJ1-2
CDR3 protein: CASSSNGGGNTF